The rows below give T cell receptor beta chains drawn from one sample of a study of blood T cells in healthy people across ages. TCRdb reprocessed the 5' RACE reads with MiXCR, giving one entry per CDR3 protein. The sample holds about 1.5 million distinct CDR3 sequences, approximately 42% seen once. The specimen was blood. These receptors were obtained from a woman in her late teens or twenties in good health. CDR3s include the opening cysteine and the closing phenylalanine or tryptophan. A D gene is named only where the DNA matches it firmly. Only some rows state a clone size, as once, few, many or a class for expanded clones.

cdr3_aa cdr3_nt v_call d_call j_call clone_size
CASSLVTGAFQPQHF TGTGCCAGCAGCTTAGTCACGGGGGCATTTCAGCCCCAGCATTTT TRBV7-8 NA TRBJ1-5 NA
CASSPPFLSRGGTKNIQYF TGTGCCAGCAGTCCCCCCTTTTTGAGCCGGGGGGGGACCAAAAACATTCAGTACTTC TRBV28 TRBD2 TRBJ2-4 few
CASMIQGSGTDTQYF TGTGCCAGCATGATACAGGGGTCCGGCACAGATACGCAGTATTTT TRBV2 TRBD1 TRBJ2-3 NA
CASSWGSDGYTF TGTGCCAGCAGTTGGGGCTCAGATGGCTACACCTTC TRBV6-5 NA TRBJ1-2 few
CASSQDGVSHNEQFF TGTGCCAGCAGCCAAGATGGAGTGAGCCACAATGAGCAGTTCTTC TRBV14 NA TRBJ2-1 few
CSVDETGVGNTIYF TGCAGCGTTGATGAGACAGGGGTTGGAAACACCATATATTTT TRBV29-1 TRBD1 TRBJ1-3 once
CAPAAYKPHSYEQYF TGTGCCCCGGCAGCTTATAAACCTCACTCCTACGAGCAGTACTTC TRBV7-9 NA TRBJ2-7 NA
CASRFGGQGRNEQFF TGTGCCAGCAGATTCGGGGGGCAGGGCAGGAATGAGCAGTTCTTC TRBV7-9 NA TRBJ2-1 few
CASSHGLITDTQYF TGTGCCAGCAGCCATGGGCTCATCACAGATACGCAGTATTTT TRBV3-1 NA TRBJ2-3 NA
CASTMSRGTDTQYF TGTGCCAGCACTATGTCCCGAGGGACAGATACGCAGTATTTT TRBV6-1 NA TRBJ2-3 NA
CASSQKPLTGGYTF TGTGCCAGCAGCCAAAAGCCCCTTACGGGGGGCTACACCTTC TRBV16 NA TRBJ1-2 NA
CASRLGDKDIYGYTF TGTGCCAGCAGACTTGGTGACAAGGACATCTATGGCTACACCTTC TRBV6-4 NA TRBJ1-2 NA
CASSLAVGGLGDGYTF TGTGCCAGCAGCTTAGCGGTGGGGGGCCTAGGGGATGGCTACACCTTC TRBV7-6 NA TRBJ1-2 NA
CASSLSPGTGVGYTF TGTGCCAGCAGCCTATCCCCGGGGACAGGTGTCGGCTACACCTTC TRBV12-3/TRBV12-4 TRBD1 TRBJ1-2 NA
CSARLASGRGEGFTDTQYF TGCAGTGCTAGATTGGCTAGCGGAAGGGGAGAGGGGTTCACAGATACGCAGTATTTT TRBV20-1 TRBD2 TRBJ2-3 NA
CASSSDSRVTYEQYF TGTGCCAGCAGCAGTGACAGTAGAGTTACCTACGAGCAGTACTTC TRBV11-2 NA TRBJ2-7 NA
CASSSPLYSSDEQFF TGTGCCAGCAGTTCCCCACTCTACTCTTCGGATGAGCAGTTCTTC TRBV27 NA TRBJ2-1 NA
CSARDPRSDEQFF TGCAGTGCTAGAGATCCGAGATCCGATGAGCAGTTCTTC TRBV20-1 NA TRBJ2-1 NA
CASSYSTSGGKETQYF TGTGCCAGCAGTTACTCGACTAGCGGGGGGAAAGAGACCCAGTACTTC TRBV6-5 TRBD2 TRBJ2-5 NA
CATSNRYSYNEQFF TGTGCCACCAGTAACAGGTACTCCTACAATGAGCAGTTCTTC TRBV24-1 NA TRBJ2-1 NA
CASSPRGTRTDTQYF TGTGCCAGCAGTCCAAGGGGGACTAGGACAGATACGCAGTATTTT TRBV27 TRBD2 TRBJ2-3 few
CATSRGLAGAVAFQETQYF TGTGCCACCAGCAGAGGACTAGCGGGGGCCGTCGCCTTCCAAGAGACCCAGTACTTC TRBV15 TRBD2 TRBJ2-5 NA
CSGQGAAGYTF TGCAGCGGACAGGGGGCGGCTGGCTACACCTTC TRBV29-1 TRBD1 TRBJ1-2 NA
CASSEAFGGRAQAKNIQYF TGTGCCAGCAGTGAAGCGTTTGGCGGGCGGGCGCAAGCCAAAAACATTCAGTACTTC TRBV2 NA TRBJ2-4 NA
CASSSTWGEGRGANGYTF TGTGCCAGCAGTTCCACTTGGGGGGAGGGAAGAGGTGCGAATGGCTACACCTTC TRBV27 NA TRBJ1-2 NA
CASSPPEETQYF TGTGCCAGCAGCCCCCCCGAGGAGACCCAGTACTTC TRBV5-8 NA TRBJ2-5 NA
CASSFAHGSNQPQHF TGTGCCAGCAGCTTCGCCCATGGGAGCAATCAGCCCCAGCATTTT TRBV7-2 NA TRBJ1-5 many
CASSQRTSGSASTDTQYF TGCGCCAGCAGCCAAAGGACTAGCGGGTCCGCTAGCACAGATACGCAGTATTTT TRBV4-1 TRBD2 TRBJ2-3 few
CSARDWGGQYNEQFF TGCAGTGCTAGAGATTGGGGGGGACAGTACAATGAGCAGTTCTTC TRBV20-1 NA TRBJ2-1 few